Following are 27 T cell receptor beta chains from one sample sequenced in a study of blood T cell repertoires in COVID-19. Repertoires were generated with immunoSEQ multiplex PCR, while TCRdb's copy carries only in-frame clones and drops some. This table has about 190,000 clones, less than 90% appearing once. The material sequenced was peripheral blood. These receptors were obtained from a man aged 25-45 years with acute or convalescent COVID-19.

This chain links TRBV18 with TRBJ1-4; no firm D call. Trimming left V 3 bases short and J 7 bases short, with 9 bases between. This CDR3 is built from 13 residues. Per germline, CDR1 KGHSH and CDR2 LQKENI. The CDR3 sequence is CASSPGRFEKLFF. CDR3 coding DNA: TGTGCCAGCTCACCCGGGAGGTTTGAAAAACTGTTTTTT.

This clone appeared once. The V and J genes are TRBV7-6 and TRBJ1-2, with D possibly matching TRBD1 (6 bases). This CDR3 spans 14 amino acids. V dropped 0 bases and J dropped 7 bases, with 12 bases sitting between them. Germline CDR1 SGHVS, CDR2 FNYEAQ. CDR3: CASSLAGGAGGYTF. CDR3 nucleotide sequence: TGTGCCAGCAGCTTAGCTGGGGGGGCAGGTGGCTACACCTTC.

The chain links TRBV6-6 to TRBJ1-1; 10 nucleotides agree with TRBD1. In germline, CDR1 is MNHNY, CDR2 SVGAGI (reference sequence). CDR3 size: 15 residues. The V gene end was trimmed by 2 bases and the J gene end by 1 base; junction bases not matched to a gene: 1. The CDR3 reads CASSYGDRGNTEAFF. CDR3 in DNA: TGTGCCAGCAGTTACGGGGACAGGGGGAACACTGAAGCTTTCTTT.

This clone was found a few times. The gene calls are TRBV19 and TRBJ2-1, with 9 nucleotides matching TRBD2. The CDR3 has 14 amino acids. Germline CDR1 is LNHDA and CDR2 is SQIVND (reference sequence). Losses at the gene ends were 4 bases for V and 4 bases for J; bases not matched to a gene: 2. CDR3 residues: CASSRLAGYNEQFF. CDR3 sequence (DNA): TGTGCCAGTAGTAGGCTAGCGGGATACAATGAGCAGTTCTTC.

V is TRBV30 and J is TRBJ1-5; TRBD1 matches at 11 bases. The V and J ends lost 5 bases and 6 bases, in that order; junction bases with no gene match: 3. The CDR3 extends over 13 amino acids. Germline assignment: CDR1 GTSNPN and CDR2 SVGIG (reference sequence). The CDR3 region is CAWAGTGGQPQHF. Written as DNA, the CDR3 is TGTGCCTGGGCGGGGACAGGGGGTCAGCCCCAGCATTTT.

The chain's CDR3 is CASSYSDRNYGYTF. The DNA for the CDR3 is TGTGCCAGCAGTTATTCGGACAGGAACTATGGCTACACCTTC. The chain couples TRBV6-5 to TRBJ1-2; TRBD1 matches 7 bases. The CDR3 extends over 14 amino acids. Germline-derived CDR1 and CDR2 are MNHEY and SVGAGI. V was clipped by 3 bases and J by 2 bases; unmatched bases: 3.

The chain employs TRBV28 and TRBJ1-1; TRBD1 is a possible D gene (6 bases). CDR3 length: 16 residues. Germline V gene data show CDR1 as MDHEN and CDR2 as SYDVKM. V lost 4 bases and J lost 6, with 21 bases in between. The DNA of the CDR3 is TGTGCCAGCAGTTCGCATAACAGGGTGGGGAGCGCTGAAGCTTTCTTT. Protein sequence: CASSSHNRVGSAEAFF.

V and J are TRBV28 and TRBJ2-1; 10 bases match TRBD1. Germline loops: CDR1 MDHEN, CDR2 SYDVKM. Unmatched junction bases numbered 4, after V lost 6 bases and J lost 8 bases. The CDR3 totals 13 residues. CDR3 DNA: TGTGCCAGCAGAAGGACAGGGGGGCATGAGCAGTTCTTC. This translates into CASRRTGGHEQFF.

This clone has only a few counts. The sample holds other DNA sequences that translate to the same CDR3. The gene calls are TRBV15 and TRBJ2-5; 10 bases agree with TRBD1. The CDR3 runs 13 residues. The germline CDR1 and CDR2 sequences are LNHNV and YYDKDF (reference sequence). Trimming took 5 bases from V and 4 from J; bases not matched to a gene: 1. CDR3 sequence: CATSRDRGETQYF. CDR3 coding DNA: TGTGCCACCAGCCGGGACAGGGGAGAGACCCAGTACTTC.

This clone was recorded once. The chain carries TRBV4-1 and TRBJ2-3; maybe TRBD2 (5 bases). Germline assignment: CDR1 MGHRA and CDR2 YSYEKL. V lost 4 bases and J lost 3, with 14 bases in between. The CDR3 contains 15 residues. Written as DNA, the CDR3 is TGCGCCAGCAGCCTAGCCTCCTCGGGGACAGATACGCAGTATTTT. Its protein product is CASSLASSGTDTQYF.

This clone showed up just once. The chain employs TRBV4-2 and TRBJ2-1; 13 bases agree with TRBD2. Germline assignment: CDR1 LGHNA and CDR2 YNFKEQ. The CDR3 extends over 16 amino acids. V lost 5 bases, J lost 2 bases, and 3 bases stayed unmatched. Written as DNA, the CDR3 is TGTGCCAGCAGCTTGACTAGCGGGGGGACCTACAATGAGCAGTTCTTC. Translated, it gives CASSLTSGGTYNEQFF.

The rearrangement joins TRBV27 to TRBJ2-7, with D unclear. V gave up 0 bases and J gave up 2 bases, with 5 bases separating them. This CDR3 has 13 residues. The germline V gene has CDR1 MNHEY and CDR2 SMNVEV (reference sequence). The CDR3 here is CASSLSRAYEQYF. The CDR3 DNA reads TGTGCCAGCAGTTTATCCCGCGCCTACGAGCAGTACTTC.

CDR3 DNA: TGTGCCAGCTCACCGGGCCGGGGAAACACCGGGGAGCTGTTTTTT. This gives the protein CASSPGRGNTGELFF. J is TRBJ2-2 and V is TRBV18, with D possibly matching TRBD2 (5 bases). The germline V gene encodes CDR1 KGHSH and CDR2 LQKENI. V was pared by 3 bases and J by 2 bases, with 10 bases between. CDR3 length: 15 residues. The full variable domain, rest sourced from reference TRBV18 and TRBJ2-2, is NAGVMQNPRHLVRRRGQEARLRCSPMKGHSHVYWYRQLPEEGLKFMVYLQKENIIDESGMPKERFSAEFPKEGPSILRIQQVVRGDSAAYFCASSPGRGNTGELFFGEGSRLTVL.

The rearrangement joins TRBV27 to TRBJ2-3, with D tentatively TRBD1 (6 bases). CDR1 is MNHEY and CDR2 is SMNVEV in the germline V gene (reference sequence). Trimming removed 0 bases from V and 0 bases from J, with 10 bases in between. The CDR3 consists of 16 residues. The CDR3 DNA reads TGTGCCAGCAGTTTATCCCCCGACAGGAGCACAGATACGCAGTATTTT. Encoded protein: CASSLSPDRSTDTQYF.

V and J are TRBV27 and TRBJ2-7; no firm D call. Germline V CDR1 and CDR2: MNHEY, SMNVEV (reference sequence). This CDR3 comprises 19 residues. The germline V and J ends were trimmed by 0 bases and 6 bases, with 27 bases remaining between them. The CDR3 loop reads CASSLSILPAGLTGSEQYF. The CDR3 DNA sequence: TGTGCCAGCAGTTTATCGATCCTTCCCGCAGGCCTTACTGGCTCCGAGCAGTACTTC.

V gene TRBV3-1 (or the pseudogene TRBV3-2) combines with J gene TRBJ2-7; TRBD1 matches 7 bases. CDR1 is LGHDT and CDR2 is YNNKEL in the germline V gene (reference sequence). CDR3 length: 17 residues. V dropped 3 bases and J dropped 1; count of bases not matched to a gene: 12. CDR3 coding DNA: TGTGCCAGCAGCCACCTCCCTATGACAGGGAAGTCCTACGAGCAGTACTTC. Amino acids: CASSHLPMTGKSYEQYF.

The V and J genes are TRBV30 and TRBJ1-5, with D uncertain. The V and J ends lost 2 bases and 5 bases respectively, with 10 bases between them. This CDR3 has 13 residues. Germline V gene sequence: CDR1 GTSNPN, CDR2 SVGIG (reference sequence). The DNA of the CDR3 is TGTGCCTGGAGTCGGAGTGAGTATCAGCCCCAGCATTTT. It translates to CAWSRSEYQPQHF.

This clone was counted once. V usage is TRBV5-1 and J usage is TRBJ1-3, with D unresolved. The CDR3 consists of 15 residues. From germline, CDR1 is SGHRS and CDR2 YFSETQ. Between the trimmed V and J ends, which lost 3 bases and 10 bases, there was a span of 20 bases. The chain's CDR3 is CASSSVLGPERTIYF. The DNA of the CDR3 is TGCGCCAGCAGCTCCGTATTGGGCCCCGAGCGGACCATATATTTT.

The V call is TRBV6-5, the J call TRBJ2-2; D not resolved. The length of the CDR3 is 13 residues. V shed 10 bases and J shed 4 bases, with 13 bases lying between them. Per the germline V gene, CDR1 is MNHEY and CDR2 is SVGAGI. The CDR3: CATLVFGTGELFF. CDR3 nucleotide sequence: TGTGCCACGTTGGTATTCGGCACCGGGGAGCTGTTTTTT.

V usage is TRBV27 and J usage is TRBJ2-1; 8 bases line up with TRBD1. Germline V gives CDR1 MNHEY, CDR2 SMNVEV (reference sequence). The CDR3 spans 15 residues. J lost 7 bases, V lost 5 bases, and 10 bases had no gene match. The CDR3 protein is CASSTRTGLGNEQFF. As DNA, the CDR3 is TGTGCCAGCAGTACCCGGACAGGGCTAGGAAATGAGCAGTTCTTC.

The V call is TRBV5-1, the J call TRBJ1-2; 7 nucleotides align to TRBD1. This CDR3 contains 16 residues. V trimming: 4 bases; J trimming: 2 bases; junction bases outside the gene matches: 11. CDR1 and CDR2 from the germline V gene are SGHRS and YFSETQ. Written as DNA, the CDR3 is TGCGCCAGCAGCCGAGGGACAGCCCCATCGAACTATGGCTACACCTTC. Translated, it gives CASSRGTAPSNYGYTF.

J is TRBJ2-7 and V is TRBV5-6; TRBD1 aligns across 10 bases. Germline CDR1 reads SGHDT; CDR2 reads YYEEEE. The J segment lost 5 bases and the V segment lost 5 bases, leaving 4 bases of the junction unmatched. CDR3 length: 13 amino acids. CDR3 amino acids: CASRRDRGDEQYF. The CDR3 nucleotides read TGTGCCAGCAGACGGGACAGGGGCGACGAGCAGTACTTC.

This chain joins TRBV21-1 and TRBJ1-2; the DNA was not used to check the table's D call, TRBD1. TRBV21-1 is a pseudogene segment. This CDR3 has 19 amino acids. CDR3 loop: CASSKVTGTGGVSYYGYTF. As DNA, the CDR3 is TGTGCCAGCAGCAAAGTTACAGGGACAGGGGGCGTCTCGTACTATGGCTACACCTTC.

Only one count was recorded for this clone. CDR3 loop: CASSLRRVSEDEQYF. CDR3 coding DNA: TGTGCCAGCAGTTTAAGGAGGGTAAGTGAGGACGAGCAGTACTTC. This chain links TRBV27 with TRBJ2-7, with a weak D call TRBD2 (6 bases). Trimming removed 2 bases at V and 5 bases at J, with 16 bases between. CDR1 is MNHEY, CDR2 SMNVEV, per germline (reference sequence). CDR3 length equals 15 residues.

The V and J genes are TRBV10-2 and TRBJ2-7, with 10 bases that match TRBD2. Per germline, CDR1 WSHSY and CDR2 SAAADI. CDR3 length equals 13 residues. V shed 6 bases, J shed 6 bases, and the junction held 5 bases outside the gene matches. CDR3 residues: CASRRVAGGEQYF. The CDR3 DNA sequence: TGCGCCAGCAGAAGGGTAGCGGGGGGCGAGCAGTACTTC.

The rearrangement links TRBV9 to TRBJ2-1; tentative D call: TRBD2 (7 bases). The CDR3 totals 16 residues. The V gene's germline CDR1 is SGDLS and CDR2 YYNGEE. The V and J ends lost 7 bases and 6 bases respectively, with 23 bases between them. In DNA form, the CDR3 reads TGTGCCAGCGGACTACTAGGGGGGGCCCTGTTCAATGAGCAGTTCTTC. Its protein is CASGLLGGALFNEQFF.

V and J are TRBV5-1 and TRBJ2-1; 9 bases are a match to TRBD2. V lost 4 bases to trimming and J lost 3 bases; unmatched junction nucleotides: 8. CDR1 and CDR2 (germline): SGHRS, YFSETQ. The CDR3 loop spans 16 amino acids. CDR3 coding DNA: TGCGCCAGCAGCGGACTATGGACTAGCGTCTACAATGAGCAGTTCTTC. Its protein is CASSGLWTSVYNEQFF. Together with reference TRBV5-1 and TRBJ2-1, the CDR3 gives the full variable domain: KAGVTQTPRYLIKTRGQQVTLSCSPISGHRSVSWYQQTPGQGLQFLFEYFSETQRNKGNFPGRFSGRQFSNSRSEMNVSTLELGDSALYLCASSGLWTSVYNEQFFGPGTRLTVL.